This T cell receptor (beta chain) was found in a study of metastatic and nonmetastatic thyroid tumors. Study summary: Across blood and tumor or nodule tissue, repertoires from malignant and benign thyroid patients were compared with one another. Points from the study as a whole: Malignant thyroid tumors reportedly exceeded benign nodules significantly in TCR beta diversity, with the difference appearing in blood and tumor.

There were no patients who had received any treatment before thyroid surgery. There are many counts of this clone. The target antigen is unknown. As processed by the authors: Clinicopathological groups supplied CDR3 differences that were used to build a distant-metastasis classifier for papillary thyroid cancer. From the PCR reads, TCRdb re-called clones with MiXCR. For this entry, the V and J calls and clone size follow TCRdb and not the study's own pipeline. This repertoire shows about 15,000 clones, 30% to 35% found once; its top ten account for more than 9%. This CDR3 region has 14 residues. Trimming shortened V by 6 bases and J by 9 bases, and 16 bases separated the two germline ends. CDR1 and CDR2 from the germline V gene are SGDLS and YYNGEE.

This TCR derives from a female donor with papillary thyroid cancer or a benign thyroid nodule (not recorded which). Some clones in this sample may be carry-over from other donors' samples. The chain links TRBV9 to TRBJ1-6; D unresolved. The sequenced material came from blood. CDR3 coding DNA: TGTGCCAGCACTGCCGGGCTGCTTCCTTCACCCCTCCACTTT. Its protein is CASTAGLLPSPLHF.